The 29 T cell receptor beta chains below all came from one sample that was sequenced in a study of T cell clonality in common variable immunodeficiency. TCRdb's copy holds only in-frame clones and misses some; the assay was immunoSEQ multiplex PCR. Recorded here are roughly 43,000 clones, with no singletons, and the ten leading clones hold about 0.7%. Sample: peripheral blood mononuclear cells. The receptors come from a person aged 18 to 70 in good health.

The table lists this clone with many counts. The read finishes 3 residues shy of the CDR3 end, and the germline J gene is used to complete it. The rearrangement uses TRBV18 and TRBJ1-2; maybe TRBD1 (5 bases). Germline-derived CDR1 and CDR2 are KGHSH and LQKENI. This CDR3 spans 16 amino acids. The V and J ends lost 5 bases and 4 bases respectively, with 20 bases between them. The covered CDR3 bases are TGTGCCAGCTCAAAAGATCCAGGGCTCCAGGGCTATGGC. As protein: CASSKDPGLQGYG. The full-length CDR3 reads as CASSKDPGLQGYGYTF.

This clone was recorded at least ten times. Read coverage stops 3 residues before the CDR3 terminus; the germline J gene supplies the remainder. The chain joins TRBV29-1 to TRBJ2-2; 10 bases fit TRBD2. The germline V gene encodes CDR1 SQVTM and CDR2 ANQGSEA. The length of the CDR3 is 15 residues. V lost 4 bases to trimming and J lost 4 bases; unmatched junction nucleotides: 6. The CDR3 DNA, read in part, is TGCAGCGTTGGGTCTAGCGGGAGTATCACCGGGGAG. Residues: CSVGSSGSITGE. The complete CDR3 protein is CSVGSSGSITGELFF.

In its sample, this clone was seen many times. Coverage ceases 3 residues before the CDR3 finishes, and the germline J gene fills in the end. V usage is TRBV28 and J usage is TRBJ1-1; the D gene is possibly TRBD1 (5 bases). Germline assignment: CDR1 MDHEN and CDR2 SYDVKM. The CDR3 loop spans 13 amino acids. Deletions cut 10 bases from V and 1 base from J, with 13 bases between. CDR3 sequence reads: CATLLRENTEAFF. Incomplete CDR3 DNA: TGTGCCACCCTCCTCAGGGAGAACACTGAA.

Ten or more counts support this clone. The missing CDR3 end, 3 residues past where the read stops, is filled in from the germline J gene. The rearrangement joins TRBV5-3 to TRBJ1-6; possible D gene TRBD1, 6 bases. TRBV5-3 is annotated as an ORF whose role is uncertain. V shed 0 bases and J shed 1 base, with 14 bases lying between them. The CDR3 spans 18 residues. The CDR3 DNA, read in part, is TGTGCCAGAAGCTTGGACAGGGTTGTGGGATCCTATAATTCACCC. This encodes CARSLDRVVGSYNSP. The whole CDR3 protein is CARSLDRVVGSYNSPLHF.

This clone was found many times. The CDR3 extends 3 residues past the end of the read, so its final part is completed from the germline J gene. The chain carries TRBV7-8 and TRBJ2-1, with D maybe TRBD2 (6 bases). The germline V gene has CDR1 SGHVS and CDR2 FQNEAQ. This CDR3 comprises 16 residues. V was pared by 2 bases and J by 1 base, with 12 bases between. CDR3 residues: CASSLSLAPSYNEQFF. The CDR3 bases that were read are TGTGCCAGCAGCTTAAGTCTAGCGCCATCCTACAATGAG.

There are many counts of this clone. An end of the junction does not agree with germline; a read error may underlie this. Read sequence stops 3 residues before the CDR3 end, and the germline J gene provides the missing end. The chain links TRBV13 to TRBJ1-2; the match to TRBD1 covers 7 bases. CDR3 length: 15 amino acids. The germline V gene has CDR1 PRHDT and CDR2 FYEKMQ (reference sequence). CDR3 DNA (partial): TGTGTCAGCAGCTTAGAGGGACAGCGTTCCTATGGC. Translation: CVSSLEGQRSYG. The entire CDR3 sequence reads CVSSLEGQRSYGYTF.

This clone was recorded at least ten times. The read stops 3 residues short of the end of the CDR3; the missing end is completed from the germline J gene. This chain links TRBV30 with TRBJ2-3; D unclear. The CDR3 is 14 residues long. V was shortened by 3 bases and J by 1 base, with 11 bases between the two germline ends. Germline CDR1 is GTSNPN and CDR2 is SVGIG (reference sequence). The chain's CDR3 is CAWSRGGGTDTQYF. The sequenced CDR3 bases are TGTGCCTGGAGCCGTGGCGGCGGCACAGATACG.

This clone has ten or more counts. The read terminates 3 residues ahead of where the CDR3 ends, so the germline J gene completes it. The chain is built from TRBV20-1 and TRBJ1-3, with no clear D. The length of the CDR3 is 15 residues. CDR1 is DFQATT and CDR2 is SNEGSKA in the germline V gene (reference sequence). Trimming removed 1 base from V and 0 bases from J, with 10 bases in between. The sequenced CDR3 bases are TGCAGTGCTAGAGCACCTTACATCTCTGGAAACACC. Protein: CSARAPYISGNT. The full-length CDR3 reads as CSARAPYISGNTIYF.

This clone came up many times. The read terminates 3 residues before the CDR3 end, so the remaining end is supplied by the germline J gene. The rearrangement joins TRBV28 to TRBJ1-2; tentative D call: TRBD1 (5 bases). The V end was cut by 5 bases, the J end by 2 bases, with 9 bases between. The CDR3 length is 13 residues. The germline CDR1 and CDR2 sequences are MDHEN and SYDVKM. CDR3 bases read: TGTGCCAGCAGTGTTACAGGCAACTATGGC. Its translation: CASSVTGNYG. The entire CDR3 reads CASSVTGNYGYTF.

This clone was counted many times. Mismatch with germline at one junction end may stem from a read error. The DNA read from the CDR3 is TGTGCCAGCAGATTAGTGGAGTTTACGGGCAATGAG. Protein sequence: CASRLVEFTGNE. The CDR3, in full, reads CASRLVEFTGNEQFF. The J gene is TRBJ2-1, the V gene TRBV12-3 or TRBV12-4; D ambiguous. Coverage ceases 3 residues before the CDR3 finishes, and the germline J gene fills in the end. The CDR3 loop spans 15 amino acids.

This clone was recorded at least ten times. Incomplete CDR3 DNA: TGTGCCAGCAGCGCTTCGGGACTAGCACACAATGAG. This sequence encodes CASSASGLAHNE. Given in full, the CDR3 is CASSASGLAHNEQFF. The genes are TRBV9 and TRBJ2-1, with TRBD2 matching 9 bases. The missing CDR3 end, 3 residues past where the read stops, is filled in from the germline J gene. The V gene's germline CDR1 is SGDLS and CDR2 YYNGEE. V was clipped by 3 bases and J by 5 bases; unmatched bases: 6. The CDR3 extends over 15 amino acids.

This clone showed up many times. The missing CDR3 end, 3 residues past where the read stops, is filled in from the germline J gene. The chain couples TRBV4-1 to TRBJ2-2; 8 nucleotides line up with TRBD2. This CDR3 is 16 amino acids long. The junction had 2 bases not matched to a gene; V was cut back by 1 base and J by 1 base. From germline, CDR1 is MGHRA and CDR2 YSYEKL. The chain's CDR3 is CASSQVLAENTGELFF. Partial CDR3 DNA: TGCGCCAGCAGCCAAGTACTAGCGGAGAACACCGGGGAG.

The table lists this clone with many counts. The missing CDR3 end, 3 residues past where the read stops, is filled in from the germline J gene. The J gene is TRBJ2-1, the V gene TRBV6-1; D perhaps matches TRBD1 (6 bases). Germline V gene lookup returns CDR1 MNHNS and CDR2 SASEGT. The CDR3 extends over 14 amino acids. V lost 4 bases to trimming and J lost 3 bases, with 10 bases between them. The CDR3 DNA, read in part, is TGTGCCAGCAGTGCCCTAGGGGGCTACAATGAG. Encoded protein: CASSALGGYNE. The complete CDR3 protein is CASSALGGYNEQFF.

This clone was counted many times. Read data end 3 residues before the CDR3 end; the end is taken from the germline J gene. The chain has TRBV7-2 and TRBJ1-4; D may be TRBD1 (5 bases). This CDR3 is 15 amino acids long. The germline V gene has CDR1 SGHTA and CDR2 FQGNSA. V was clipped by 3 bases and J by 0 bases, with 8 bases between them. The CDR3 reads CASSLGGSTNEKLFF. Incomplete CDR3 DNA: TGTGCCAGCAGCTTGGGGGGGTCAACTAATGAAAAA.

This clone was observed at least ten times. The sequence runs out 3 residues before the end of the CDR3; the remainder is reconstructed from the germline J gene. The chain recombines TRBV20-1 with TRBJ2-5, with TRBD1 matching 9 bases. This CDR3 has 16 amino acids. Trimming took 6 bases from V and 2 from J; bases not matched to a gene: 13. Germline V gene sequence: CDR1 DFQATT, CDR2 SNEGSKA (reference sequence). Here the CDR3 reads CSAQGALAGQQETQYF. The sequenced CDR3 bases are TGCAGTGCACAGGGGGCTCTCGCGGGCCAACAAGAGACC.

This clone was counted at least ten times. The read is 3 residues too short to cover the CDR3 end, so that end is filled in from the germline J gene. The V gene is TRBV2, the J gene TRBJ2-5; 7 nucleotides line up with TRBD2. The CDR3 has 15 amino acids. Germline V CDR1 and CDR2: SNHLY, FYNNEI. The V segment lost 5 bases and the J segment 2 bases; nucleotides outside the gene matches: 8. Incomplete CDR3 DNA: TGTGCCAGCAGTCTCTTGGGGGGGGTTCAAGAGACC. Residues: CASSLLGGVQET. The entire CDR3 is CASSLLGGVQETQYF.

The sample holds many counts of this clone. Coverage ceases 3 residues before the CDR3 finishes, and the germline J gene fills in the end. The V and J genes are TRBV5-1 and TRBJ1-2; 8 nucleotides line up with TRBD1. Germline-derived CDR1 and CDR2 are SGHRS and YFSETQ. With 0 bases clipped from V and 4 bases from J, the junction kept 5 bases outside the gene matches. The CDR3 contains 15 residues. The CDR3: CASSLESGGIYGYTF. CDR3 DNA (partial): TGCGCCAGCAGCTTGGAGTCAGGGGGCATCTATGGC.

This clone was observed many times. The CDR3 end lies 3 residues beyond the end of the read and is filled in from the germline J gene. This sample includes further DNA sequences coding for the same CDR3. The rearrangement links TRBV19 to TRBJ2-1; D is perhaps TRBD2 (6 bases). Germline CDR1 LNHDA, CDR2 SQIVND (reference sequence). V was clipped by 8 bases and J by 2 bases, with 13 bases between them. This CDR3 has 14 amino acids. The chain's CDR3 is CASSYSGPYNEQFF. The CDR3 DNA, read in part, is TGTGCCAGTTCATATAGCGGACCCTACAATGAG.

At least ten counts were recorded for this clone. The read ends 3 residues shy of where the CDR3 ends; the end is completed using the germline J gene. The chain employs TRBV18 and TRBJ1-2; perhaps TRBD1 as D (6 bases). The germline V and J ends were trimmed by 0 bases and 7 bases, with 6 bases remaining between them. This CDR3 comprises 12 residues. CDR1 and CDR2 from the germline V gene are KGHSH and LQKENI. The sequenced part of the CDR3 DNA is TGTGCCAGCTCACCACCCAGGGGTGGC. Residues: CASSPPRGG. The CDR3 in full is CASSPPRGGYTF.

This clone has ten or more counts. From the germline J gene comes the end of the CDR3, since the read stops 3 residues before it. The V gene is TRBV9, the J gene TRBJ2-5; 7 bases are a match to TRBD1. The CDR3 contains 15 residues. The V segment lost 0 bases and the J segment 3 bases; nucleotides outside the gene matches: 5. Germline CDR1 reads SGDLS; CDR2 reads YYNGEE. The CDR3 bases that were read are TGTGCCAGCAGCGTAGACGGGACAGAAAAAGAGACC. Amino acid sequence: CASSVDGTEKET. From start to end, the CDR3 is CASSVDGTEKETQYF.

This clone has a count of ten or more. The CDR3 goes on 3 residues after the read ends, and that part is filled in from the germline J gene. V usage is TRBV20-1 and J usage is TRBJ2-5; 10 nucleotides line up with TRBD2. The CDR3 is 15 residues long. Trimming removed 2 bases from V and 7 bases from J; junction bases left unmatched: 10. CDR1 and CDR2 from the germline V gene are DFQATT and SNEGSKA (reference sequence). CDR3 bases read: TGCAGTGCTAGACTAGCGGGGGCCCCGCCAGCGACC. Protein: CSARLAGAPPAT. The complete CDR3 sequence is CSARLAGAPPATQYF.

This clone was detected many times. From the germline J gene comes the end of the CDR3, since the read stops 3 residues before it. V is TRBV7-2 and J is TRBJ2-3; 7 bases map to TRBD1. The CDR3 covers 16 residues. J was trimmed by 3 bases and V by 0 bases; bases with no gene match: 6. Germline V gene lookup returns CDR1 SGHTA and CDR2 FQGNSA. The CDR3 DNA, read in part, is TGTGCCAGCAGCTTAGCGGTTTCCAGGGGGACAGATACG. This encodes CASSLAVSRGTDT. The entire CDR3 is CASSLAVSRGTDTQYF.

This CDR3 is CASSLLSGELETQYF. CDR3 bases read: TGTGCCAGCAGCTTACTGTCAGGGGAATTAGAGACC. This chain links TRBV11-2 with TRBJ2-5; a weak D match, TRBD1 (6 bases). The read ends 3 residues early relative to the CDR3; the germline J gene fills the gap. Germline loops: CDR1 SGHAT, CDR2 FQNNGV. V was trimmed by 2 bases and J by 4 bases, leaving 14 bases between them. This CDR3 spans 15 amino acids.

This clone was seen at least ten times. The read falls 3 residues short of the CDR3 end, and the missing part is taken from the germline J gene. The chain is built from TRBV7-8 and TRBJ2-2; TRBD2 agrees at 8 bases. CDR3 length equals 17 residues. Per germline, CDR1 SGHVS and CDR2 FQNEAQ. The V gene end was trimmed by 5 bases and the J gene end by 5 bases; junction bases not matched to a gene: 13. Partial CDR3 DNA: TGTGCCAGCAGCCCCATAGACTCGGGGGGGAGGACCGGGGAG. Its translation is CASSPIDSGGRTGE. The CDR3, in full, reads CASSPIDSGGRTGELFF.

The chain's CDR3 is CASSFYIYRVYEQYF. The CDR3 DNA, read in part, is TGTGCCAGCAGCTTTTATATCTACAGGGTCTACGAG. The rearrangement uses TRBV5-6 and TRBJ2-7; D perhaps matches TRBD1 (6 bases). From the germline J gene comes the end of the CDR3, since the read stops 3 residues before it. Trimming took off 2 bases at V and 3 bases at J, with 15 bases between the two ends. Per the germline V gene, CDR1 is SGHDT and CDR2 is YYEEEE. The CDR3 sequence is 15 residues long.

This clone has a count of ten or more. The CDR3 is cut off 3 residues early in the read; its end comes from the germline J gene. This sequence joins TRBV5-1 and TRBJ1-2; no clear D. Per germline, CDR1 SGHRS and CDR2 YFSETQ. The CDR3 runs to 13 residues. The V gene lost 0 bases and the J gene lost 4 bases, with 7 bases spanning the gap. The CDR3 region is CASSLEATYGYTF. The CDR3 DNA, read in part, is TGCGCCAGCAGCTTGGAGGCCACCTATGGC. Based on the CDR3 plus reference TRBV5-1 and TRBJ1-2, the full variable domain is KAGVTQTPRYLIKTRGQQVTLSCSPISGHRSVSWYQQTPGQGLQFLFEYFSETQRNKGNFPGRFSGRQFSNSRSEMNVSTLELGDSALYLCASSLEATYGYTFGSGTRLTVV.

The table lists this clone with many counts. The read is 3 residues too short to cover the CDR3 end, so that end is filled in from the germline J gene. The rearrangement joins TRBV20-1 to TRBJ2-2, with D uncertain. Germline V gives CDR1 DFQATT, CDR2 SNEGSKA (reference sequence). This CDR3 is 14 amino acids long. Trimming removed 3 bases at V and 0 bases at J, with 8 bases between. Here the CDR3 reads CSARAGSNTGELFF. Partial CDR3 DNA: TGCAGTGCTAGGGCAGGTTCGAACACCGGGGAG.

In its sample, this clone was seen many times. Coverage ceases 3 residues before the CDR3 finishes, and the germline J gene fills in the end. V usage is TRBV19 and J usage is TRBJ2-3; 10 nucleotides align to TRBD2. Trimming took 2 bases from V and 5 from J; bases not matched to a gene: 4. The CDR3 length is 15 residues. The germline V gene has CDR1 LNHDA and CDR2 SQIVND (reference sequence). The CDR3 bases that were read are TGTGCCAGTAGTATATTAGCGGGAGGTATAGATACG. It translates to CASSILAGGIDT. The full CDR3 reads CASSILAGGIDTQYF.

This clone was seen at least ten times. The CDR3 bases that were read are TGTGCCAGCAGCTTGGCTAGCGGGAGCGCAGATACG. This gives the protein CASSLASGSADT. The entire CDR3 sequence reads CASSLASGSADTQYF. The rearrangement joins TRBV5-8 to TRBJ2-3, with 10 bases that match TRBD2. Read data end 3 residues before the CDR3 end; the end is taken from the germline J gene. The CDR3 totals 15 residues. The germline CDR1 and CDR2 sequences are SGHTS and YDEGEE. V was clipped by 0 bases and J by 4 bases; unmatched bases: 2. Complete variable domain (other parts from reference TRBV5-8 and TRBJ2-3): EAGVTQSPTHLIKTRGQQATLRCSPISGHTSVYWYQQALGLGLQFLLWYDEGEERNRGNFPPRFSGRQFPNYSSELNVNALELEDSALYLCASSLASGSADTQYFGPGTRLTVL.